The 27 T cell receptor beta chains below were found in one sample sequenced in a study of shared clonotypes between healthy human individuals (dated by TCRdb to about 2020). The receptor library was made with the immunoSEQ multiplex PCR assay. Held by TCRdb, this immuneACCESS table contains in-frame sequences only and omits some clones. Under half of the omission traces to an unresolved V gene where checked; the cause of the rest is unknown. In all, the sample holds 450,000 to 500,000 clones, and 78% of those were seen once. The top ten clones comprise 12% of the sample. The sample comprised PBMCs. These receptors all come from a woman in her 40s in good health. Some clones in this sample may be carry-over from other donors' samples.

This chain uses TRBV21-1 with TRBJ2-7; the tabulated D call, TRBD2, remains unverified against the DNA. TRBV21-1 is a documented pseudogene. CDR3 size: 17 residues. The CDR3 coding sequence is TGTGCCAGCAGCAGAGGTAGAATACGGTTGTTTCAGTACGAGCAGTACTTC. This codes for CASSRGRIRLFQYEQYF.

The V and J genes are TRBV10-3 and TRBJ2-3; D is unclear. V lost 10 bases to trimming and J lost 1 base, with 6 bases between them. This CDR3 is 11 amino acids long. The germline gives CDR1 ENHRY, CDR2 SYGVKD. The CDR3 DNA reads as TGTGCCAGTACAGGCACAGATACGCAGTATTTT. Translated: CASTGTDTQYF.

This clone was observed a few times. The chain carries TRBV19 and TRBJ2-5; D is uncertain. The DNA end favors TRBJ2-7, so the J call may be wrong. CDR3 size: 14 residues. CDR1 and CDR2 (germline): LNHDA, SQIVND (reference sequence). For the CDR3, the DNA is TGTGCCAGTAGTATAAGCATAGGAGCCTACGAGCAGTACTTC. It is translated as CASSISIGAYEQYF.

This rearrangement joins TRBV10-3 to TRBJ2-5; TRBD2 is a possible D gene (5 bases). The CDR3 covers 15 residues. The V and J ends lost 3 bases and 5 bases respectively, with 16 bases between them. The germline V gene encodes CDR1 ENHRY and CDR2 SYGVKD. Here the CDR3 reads CAISDPLPRGETQYF. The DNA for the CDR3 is TGTGCCATCAGTGACCCACTACCCCGCGGGGAGACCCAGTACTTC.

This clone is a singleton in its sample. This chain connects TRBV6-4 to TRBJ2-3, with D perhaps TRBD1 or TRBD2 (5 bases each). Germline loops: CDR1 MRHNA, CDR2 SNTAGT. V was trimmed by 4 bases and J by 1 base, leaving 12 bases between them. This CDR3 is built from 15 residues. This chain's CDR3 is CASSVTGGGTDTQYF. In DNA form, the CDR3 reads TGTGCCAGCAGTGTGACTGGGGGTGGCACAGATACGCAGTATTTT.

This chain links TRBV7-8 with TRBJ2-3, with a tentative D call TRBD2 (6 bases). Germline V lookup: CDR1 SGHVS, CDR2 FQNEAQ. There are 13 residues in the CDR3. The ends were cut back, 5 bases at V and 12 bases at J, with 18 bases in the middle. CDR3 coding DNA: TGTGCCAGCAGCCCCAGGCAAGGACTAAATCAGTATTTT. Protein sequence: CASSPRQGLNQYF.

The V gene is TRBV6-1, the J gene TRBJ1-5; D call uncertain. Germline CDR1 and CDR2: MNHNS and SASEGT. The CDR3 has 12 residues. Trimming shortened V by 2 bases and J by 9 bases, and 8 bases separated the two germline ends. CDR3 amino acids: CASSEMELPQHF. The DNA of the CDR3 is TGTGCCAGCAGTGAAATGGAGCTGCCCCAGCATTTT.

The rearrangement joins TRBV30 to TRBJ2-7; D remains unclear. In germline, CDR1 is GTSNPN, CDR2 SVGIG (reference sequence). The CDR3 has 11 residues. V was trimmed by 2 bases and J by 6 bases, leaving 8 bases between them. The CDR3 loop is CAWSYGFEQYF. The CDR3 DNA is TGTGCCTGGAGTTATGGGTTCGAGCAGTACTTC.

CDR3 in amino acids: CASSSDGYYGYTF. DNA of the CDR3: TGTGCCAGCAGCTCCGACGGTTACTATGGCTACACCTTC. The gene calls are TRBV7-6 and TRBJ1-2; no definite D call. V lost 4 bases and J 3 bases, leaving 9 bases between the germline ends. Germline loops: CDR1 SGHVS, CDR2 FNYEAQ. The CDR3 extends over 13 amino acids.

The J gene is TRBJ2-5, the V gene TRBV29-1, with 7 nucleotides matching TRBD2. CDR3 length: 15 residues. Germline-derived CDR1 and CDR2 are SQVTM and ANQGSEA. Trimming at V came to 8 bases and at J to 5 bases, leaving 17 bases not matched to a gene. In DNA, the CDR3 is TGCAGCACTAGTATCGGGGGAGGGGCCGGGGAGACCCAGTACTTC. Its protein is CSTSIGGGAGETQYF.

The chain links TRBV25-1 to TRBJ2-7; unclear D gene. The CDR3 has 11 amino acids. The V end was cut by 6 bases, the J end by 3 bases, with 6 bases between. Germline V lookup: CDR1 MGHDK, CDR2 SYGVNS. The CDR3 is CASRDLYEQYF. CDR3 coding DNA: TGTGCCAGCAGAGATCTCTACGAGCAGTACTTC.

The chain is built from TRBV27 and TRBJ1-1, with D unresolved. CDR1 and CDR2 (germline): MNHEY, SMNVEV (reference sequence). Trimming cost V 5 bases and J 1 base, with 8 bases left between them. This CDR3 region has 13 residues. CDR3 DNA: TGTGCCAGCAGTACAACACGGAACACTGAAGCTTTCTTT. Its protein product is CASSTTRNTEAFF.

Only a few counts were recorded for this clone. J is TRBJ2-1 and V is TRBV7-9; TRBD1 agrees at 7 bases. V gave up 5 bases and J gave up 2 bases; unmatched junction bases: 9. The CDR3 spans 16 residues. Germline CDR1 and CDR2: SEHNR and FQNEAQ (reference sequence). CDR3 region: CASSPPGGSPYNEQFF. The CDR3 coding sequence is TGTGCCAGCAGCCCCCCAGGGGGATCTCCCTACAATGAGCAGTTCTTC.

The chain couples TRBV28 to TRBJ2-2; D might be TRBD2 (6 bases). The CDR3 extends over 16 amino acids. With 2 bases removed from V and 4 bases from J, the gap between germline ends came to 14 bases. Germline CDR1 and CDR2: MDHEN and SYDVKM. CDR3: CASSLPPGVGTGELFF. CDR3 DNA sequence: TGTGCCAGCAGTTTACCGCCGGGAGTCGGCACCGGGGAGCTGTTTTTT.

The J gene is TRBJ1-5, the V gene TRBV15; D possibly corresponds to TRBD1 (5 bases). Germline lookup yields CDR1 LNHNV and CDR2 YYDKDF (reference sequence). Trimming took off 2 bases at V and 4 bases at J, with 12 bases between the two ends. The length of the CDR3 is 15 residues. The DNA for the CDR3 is TGTGCCACCAGCAGATATGGGGCAGGAAATCAGCCCCAGCATTTT. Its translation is CATSRYGAGNQPQHF.

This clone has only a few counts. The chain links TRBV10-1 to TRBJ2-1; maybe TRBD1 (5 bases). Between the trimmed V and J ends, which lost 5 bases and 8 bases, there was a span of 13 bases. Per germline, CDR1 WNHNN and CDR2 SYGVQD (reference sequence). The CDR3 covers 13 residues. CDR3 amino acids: CASSLQGLDEQFF. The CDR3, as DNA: TGCGCCAGCAGTCTGCAGGGCTTGGATGAGCAGTTCTTC.

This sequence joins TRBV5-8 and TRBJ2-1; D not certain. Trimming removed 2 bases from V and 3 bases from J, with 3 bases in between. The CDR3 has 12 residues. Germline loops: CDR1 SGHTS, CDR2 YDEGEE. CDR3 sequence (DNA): TGTGCCAGCAGCTTTGACTACAATGAGCAGTTCTTC. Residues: CASSFDYNEQFF.

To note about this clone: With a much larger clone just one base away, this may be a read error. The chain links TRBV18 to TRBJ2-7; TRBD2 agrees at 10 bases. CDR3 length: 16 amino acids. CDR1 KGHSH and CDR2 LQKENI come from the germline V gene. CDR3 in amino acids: CASPPTSAGGPREQYF. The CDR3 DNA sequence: TGTGCCAGCCCACCTACCTCAGCGGGAGGGCCTCGTGAGCAGTACTTC.

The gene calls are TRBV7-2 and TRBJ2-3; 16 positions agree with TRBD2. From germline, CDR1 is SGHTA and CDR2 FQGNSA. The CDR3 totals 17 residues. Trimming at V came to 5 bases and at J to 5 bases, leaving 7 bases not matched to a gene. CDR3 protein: CASSLMGLAGGVDTQYF. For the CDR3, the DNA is TGTGCCAGCAGCCTCATGGGACTAGCGGGAGGGGTAGATACGCAGTATTTT. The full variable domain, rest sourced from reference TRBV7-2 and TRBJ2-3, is GAGVSQSPSNKVTEKGKDVELRCDPISGHTALYWYRQSLGQGLEFLIYFQGNSAPDKSGLPSDRFSAERTGGSVSTLTIQRTQQEDSAVYLCASSLMGLAGGVDTQYFGPGTRLTVL.

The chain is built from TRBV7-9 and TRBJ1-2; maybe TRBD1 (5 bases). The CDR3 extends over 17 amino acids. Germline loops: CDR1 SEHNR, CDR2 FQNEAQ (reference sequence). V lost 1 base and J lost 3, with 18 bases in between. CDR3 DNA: TGTGCCAGCAGCTTAGGGGTCCCGACCCAAGGGGACTATGGCTACACCTTC. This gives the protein CASSLGVPTQGDYGYTF.

CDR3 loop: CASSPENTEAFF. The DNA of the CDR3 is TGTGCCAGCTCACCAGAAAACACTGAAGCTTTCTTT. V gene TRBV18 combines with J gene TRBJ1-1; unclear D gene. Trimming removed 2 bases at V and 2 bases at J, with 3 bases between. The germline CDR1 and CDR2 sequences are KGHSH and LQKENI. CDR3 size: 12 residues.

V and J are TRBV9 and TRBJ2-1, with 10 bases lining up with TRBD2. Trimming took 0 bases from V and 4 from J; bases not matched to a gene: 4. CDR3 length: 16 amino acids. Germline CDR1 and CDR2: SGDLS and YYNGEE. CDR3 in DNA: TGTGCCAGCAGCGTAGAAGCGGGAGGGCCGTACAATGAGCAGTTCTTC. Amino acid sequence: CASSVEAGGPYNEQFF.

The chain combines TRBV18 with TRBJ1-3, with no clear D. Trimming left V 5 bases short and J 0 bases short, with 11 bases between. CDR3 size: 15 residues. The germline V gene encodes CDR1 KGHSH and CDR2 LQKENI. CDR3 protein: CASSAGLLSGNTIYF. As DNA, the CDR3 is TGTGCCAGCTCAGCCGGGCTCCTCTCTGGAAACACCATATATTTT.

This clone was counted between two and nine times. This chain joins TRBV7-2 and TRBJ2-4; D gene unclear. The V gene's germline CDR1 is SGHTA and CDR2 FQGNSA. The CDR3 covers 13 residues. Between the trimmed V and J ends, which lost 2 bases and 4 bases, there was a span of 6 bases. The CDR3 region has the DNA TGTGCCAGCAGCTTAAGGCAGAAAAACATTCAGTACTTC. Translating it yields CASSLRQKNIQYF. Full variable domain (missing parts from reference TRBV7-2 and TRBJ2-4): GAGVSQSPSNKVTEKGKDVELRCDPISGHTALYWYRQSLGQGLEFLIYFQGNSAPDKSGLPSDRFSAERTGGSVSTLTIQRTQQEDSAVYLCASSLRQKNIQYFGAGTRLSVL.

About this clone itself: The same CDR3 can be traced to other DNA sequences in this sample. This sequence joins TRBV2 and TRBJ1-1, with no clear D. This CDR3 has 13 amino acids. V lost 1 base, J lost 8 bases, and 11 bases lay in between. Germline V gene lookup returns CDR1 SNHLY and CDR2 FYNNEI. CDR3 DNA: TGTGCCAGCAGTGAAGGGAGGGCCACCGAAGCTTTCTTT. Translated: CASSEGRATEAFF.

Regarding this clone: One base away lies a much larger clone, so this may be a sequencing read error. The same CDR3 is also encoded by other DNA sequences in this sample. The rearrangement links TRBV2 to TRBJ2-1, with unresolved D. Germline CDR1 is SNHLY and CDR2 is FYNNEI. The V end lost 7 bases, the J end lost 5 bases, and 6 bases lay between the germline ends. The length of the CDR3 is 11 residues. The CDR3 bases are TGTGCCAGCACGGGTAACAATGAGCAGTTCTTC. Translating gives CASTGNNEQFF.

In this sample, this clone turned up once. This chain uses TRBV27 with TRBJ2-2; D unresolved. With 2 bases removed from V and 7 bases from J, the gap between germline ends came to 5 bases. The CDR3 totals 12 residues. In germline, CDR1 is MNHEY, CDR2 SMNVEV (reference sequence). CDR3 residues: CASSLIDGELFF. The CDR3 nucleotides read TGTGCCAGCAGTTTAATTGACGGGGAGCTGTTTTTT.